What follows is one TCR beta chain and its context. Its antigen specificity is not known. No much larger clonotype is one base removed from it; base qualities were not supplied. This specimen belongs to a study of blood T cell repertoires in COVID-19 (dated by TCRdb to 2018 to 2020). With regard to the full study: Collaborator samples came from the United States, Italy and Spain and covered acute and convalescent phases of COVID-19. The material from the prospective study consisted of cDNA or gDNA derived from T cells, B-cell-depleted T cells, or PBMCs. Deeply sampled blood TCRbeta repertoires from subjects exposed to, actively infected with, or recovered from COVID-19 were included in the dataset. A freely available public database, intended as a resource for researchers studying the immune response to SARS-CoV-2, is where the repertoires were released. The samples were drawn from two sources: the first 160 participants of the ongoing ImmuneRACE study, and 1,000 to 1,500 subjects contributed by 6 global collaborators. Sample metadata almost always included a de-identified subject ID, COVID-19 status, age in years and sex. HLA class I and class II types, where available, came from metadata supplied by the sample provider rather than from assay-based typing. Points the paper makes about the study in general: The quantity of clinical and demographic metadata differed by source and by participant and was supplied without curation.

The collaborating institutions used their own protocols to collect whole blood in K2EDTA tubes. For TCRbeta analysis, collaborators shipped samples in one of three forms: frozen whole blood, isolated PBMCs, or DNA extracted from either of those sample types. The immunoSEQ Assay, a bias-controlled multiplex PCR, was used to amplify TCRbeta CDR3 regions from genomic DNA. The authors' pipeline ran thus. The number of nucleated cells in each sample was estimated from the amplification of reference gene primers within the assay. To quantify the absolute abundance of each unique TCRbeta CDR3 rearrangement, sequence reads were collapsed and filtered. For each sample, productive Simpson clonality was calculated as the square root of Simpson's diversity index over productive rearrangements. TCRdb re-hosts the immuneACCESS table, in-frame sequences only. Its copies lack some clones; in the studies checked, an unresolved V gene accounts for under half of them, and the cause for the rest is not known. D and trimming come from the DNA, and the V and J calls and clone size come from that table. The sample table contains fewer than 500,000 clones; only one count was recorded for 86% of them. In total, the top ten clones hold roughly 1.4% of the sample.

Inclusive of the bounding cysteine and phenylalanine, the CDR3 is 12 residues long. Left in the record is the CDR3 DNA by itself, 36 bases read in frame from the first base. From the germline V gene (reference sequence), CDR1 is MNHEY and CDR2 is SMNVEV. V and J are truncated by 7 bases and 0 bases respectively, leaving an intervening sequence of 6 bases. This receptor was obtained from a woman aged 30 to 39 with active or convalescent COVID-19. The sequenced sample was peripheral blood. The receptor chain draws on TRBV27 and TRBJ1-1, with a weak D call of TRBD1 (5 bases match). The CDR3 region has the sequence CASTGMNTEAFF. DNA sequence: TGTGCCAGCACAGGGATGAACACTGAAGCTTTCTTT.